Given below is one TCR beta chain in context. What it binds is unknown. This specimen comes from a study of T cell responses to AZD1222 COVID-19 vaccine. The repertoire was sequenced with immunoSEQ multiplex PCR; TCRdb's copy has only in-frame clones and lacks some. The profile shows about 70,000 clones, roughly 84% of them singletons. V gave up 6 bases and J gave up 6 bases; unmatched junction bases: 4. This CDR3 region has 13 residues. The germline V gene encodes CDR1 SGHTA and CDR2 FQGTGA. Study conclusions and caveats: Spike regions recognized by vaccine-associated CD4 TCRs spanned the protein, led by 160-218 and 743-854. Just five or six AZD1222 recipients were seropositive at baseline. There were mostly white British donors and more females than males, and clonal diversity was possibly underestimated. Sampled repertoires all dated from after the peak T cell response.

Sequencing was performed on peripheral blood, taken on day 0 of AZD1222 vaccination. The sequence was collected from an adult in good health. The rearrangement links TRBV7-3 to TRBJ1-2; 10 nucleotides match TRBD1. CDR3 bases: TGTGCCAGCAGTCGACAGGGGGCCGATGGCTACACCTTC. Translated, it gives CASSRQGADGYTF.